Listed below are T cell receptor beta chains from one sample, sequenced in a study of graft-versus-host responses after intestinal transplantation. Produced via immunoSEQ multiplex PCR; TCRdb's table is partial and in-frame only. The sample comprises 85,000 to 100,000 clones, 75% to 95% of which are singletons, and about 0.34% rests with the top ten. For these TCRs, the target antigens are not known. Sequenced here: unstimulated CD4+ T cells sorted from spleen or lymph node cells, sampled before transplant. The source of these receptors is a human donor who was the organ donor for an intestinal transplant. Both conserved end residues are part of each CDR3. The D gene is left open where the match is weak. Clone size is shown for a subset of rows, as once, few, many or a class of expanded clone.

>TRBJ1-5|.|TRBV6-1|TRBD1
TGTGCCAGCAGGGGACAGGGCAATCAGCCCCAGCATTTT
CASRGQGNQPQHF
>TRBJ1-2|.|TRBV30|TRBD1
TGTGCCTGGAGACTAGACAGGGGACCCTATGGCTACACCTTC
CAWRLDRGPYGYTF
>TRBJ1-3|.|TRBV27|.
TGTGCCAGCAGTTTACCCCTTTTTGAGGTCGGAAACACCATATATTTT
CASSLPLFEVGNTIYF
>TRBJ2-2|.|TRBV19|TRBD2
TGTGCCAGTAGACTAGCGGGGGTCACCGGGGAGCTGTTTTTT
CASRLAGVTGELFF
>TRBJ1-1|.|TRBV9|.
TGTGCCAGCAGCGTAGTGTCAGGACAACCGAACACTGAAGCTTTCTTT
CASSVVSGQPNTEAFF
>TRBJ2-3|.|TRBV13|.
TGTGCCAGCAGTCGAGGGATCACAGATACGCAGTATTTT
CASSRGITDTQYF
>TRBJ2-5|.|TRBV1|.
TGCACCAGCAGCCAAGCCCACAGGGACAAAGAGACCCAGTACTTC
CTSSQAHRDKETQYF
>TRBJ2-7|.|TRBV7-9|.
TGTGCCATCCAGACAGACTTTACCTCCTACGAGCAGTACTTC
CAIQTDFTSYEQYF
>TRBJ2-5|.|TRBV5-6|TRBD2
TGTGCCAGCAGCTCGACTAGCGGGGGTCCTCGAGGGGTTGCAGAGACCCAGTACTTC
CASSSTSGGPRGVAETQYF
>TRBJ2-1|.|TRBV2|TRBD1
TGTGCCAGCAGTTACGGACAGGGGGCTGGTGAGCAGTTCTTC
CASSYGQGAGEQFF
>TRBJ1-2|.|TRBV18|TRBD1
TGTGCCAGCTCACCACAGACAGGGAAGTACTATGGCTACACCTTC
CASSPQTGKYYGYTF
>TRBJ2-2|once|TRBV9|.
TGTGCCAGCAGCGTACAGGGGCGACACGGGGAGCTGTTTTTT
CASSVQGRHGELFF
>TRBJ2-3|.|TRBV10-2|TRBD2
TGCGCCAGCAGTGAGTCCGCGGGAGTATCAGGCACAGATACGCAGTATTTT
CASSESAGVSGTDTQYF
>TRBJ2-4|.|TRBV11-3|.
TGTGCCAGCAGCTTTAGGAGTCCAGAAAACATTCAGTACTTC
CASSFRSPENIQYF
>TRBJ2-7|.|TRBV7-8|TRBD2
TGTGCCAGCAGCCCACAAACTAGCGGGCTCTCCTACGAGCAGTACTTC
CASSPQTSGLSYEQYF
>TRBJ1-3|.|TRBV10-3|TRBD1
TGTGCCATCAGTGAGTTGGACAGGGCAAGTGGAAACACCATATATTTT
CAISELDRASGNTIYF
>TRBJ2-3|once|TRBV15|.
TGTGCCACCAGCGTAGATGTTTTGGGGACTTCTTACACAGATACGCAGTATTTT
CATSVDVLGTSYTDTQYF
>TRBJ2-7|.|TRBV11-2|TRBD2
TGTGCCAGCAGCTTAGGTCTAGCGGCCAACTACGAGCAGTACTTC
CASSLGLAANYEQYF
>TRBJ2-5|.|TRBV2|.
TGTGCCAGCAGTGACGGGAGAGTAGGGACCCAGTACTTC
CASSDGRVGTQYF
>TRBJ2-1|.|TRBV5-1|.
TGCGCCAGCTATCAGGGGTGGGATGAGCAGTTCTTC
CASYQGWDEQFF
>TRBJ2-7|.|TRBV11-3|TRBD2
TGTGCCAGCAGCCCCTTGGCGGGGGTTTACTACGAGCAGTACTTC
CASSPLAGVYYEQYF
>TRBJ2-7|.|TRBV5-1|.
TGCGCCAGCAGCTTGGGGAGGGCCCTCAACGAGCAGTACTTC
CASSLGRALNEQYF
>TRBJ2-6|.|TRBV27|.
TGTGCCAGCAGCCCGTCGAGAACTCACTCTGGGGCCAACGTCCTGACTTTC
CASSPSRTHSGANVLTF